Reported below is one T cell receptor (beta chain). It has no known antigen specificity. Qualities for individual bases were not recorded, and no much larger clone is one base off. The record originates from a study of blood T cell repertoires in COVID-19 (dated by TCRdb to 2019 to 2021). For the wider study: The collaborator samples originated in the United States, Italy and Spain and spanned the acute and convalescent phases of COVID-19. A de-identified subject ID, COVID-19 status, age in years and sex were almost always included in the sample metadata. The repertoires were made available in a free public database intended to serve as a resource for research on the immune response to SARS-CoV-2. Subjects who had been exposed to COVID-19, were actively infected with it, or had recovered from it provided the deeply sampled blood TCRbeta repertoires that made up the dataset. The material from the prospective study consisted of cDNA or gDNA derived from T cells, B-cell-depleted T cells, or PBMCs. Where HLA class I and class II types were available, the types were taken from metadata supplied by the sample provider, not from assay-based typing. The samples were drawn from the first 160 participants of the ongoing ImmuneRACE study and from some 1,300 subjects provided by 6 global collaborators.

One collaborating source in Seattle enrolled patients while the patients were actively infected and followed the patients over time throughout the course of disease. Each collaborating institution followed its own protocols to collect whole blood in K2EDTA tubes. For TCRbeta analysis, collaborators shipped samples in one of three forms: frozen whole blood, isolated PBMCs, or DNA extracted from either of those sample types. TCRbeta CDR3 regions were amplified from genomic DNA using the immunoSEQ Assay, a bias-controlled multiplex PCR. The source study handled its data this way. The number of nucleated cells in each sample was estimated from the amplification of reference gene primers within the assay. Sequence reads were collapsed and filtered to measure the absolute abundance of every unique TCRbeta CDR3 rearrangement. For each sample, productive Simpson clonality was calculated by taking the square root of Simpson's diversity index across productive rearrangements. This immuneACCESS table, as held by TCRdb, lists in-frame sequences with V and J called but not all clones. Of the missing ones, under half trace to an unresolved V gene in checked studies; the others have no known cause. The V and J calls and clone size are taken from that table; D and trimming were inferred from the DNA. Counted in this sample were fewer than 350,000 clones; roughly nine tenths of them appeared once. Roughly 12% of the sample goes to the ten largest clones.

The full study reports these points: Clinical and demographic metadata were provided uncurated, with the amount varying by source and participant.

Sequencing was done on a sample of peripheral blood. The origin of this receptor is a woman between 25 and 40 years old with COVID-19, enrolled during active disease.

The CDR3 here reads CASREGFGNSPLHF. The nucleotide sequence is TGTGCCAGCCGGGAGGGGTTTGGGAATTCACCCCTCCACTTT. The rearrangement joined TRBV9 to TRBJ1-6; 5 matching bases give a weak D call of TRBD1. V sheds 7 bases and J sheds 7 bases, leaving 15 bases between their ends. Reading the germline V gene gives CDR1 SGDLS and CDR2 YYNGEE. The CDR3 measures 14 amino acids from cysteine to phenylalanine. Only the CDR3 region is kept as DNA, spanning 42 bases read in frame from base 1.